What follows are 2 T cell receptor beta chains derived from one specimen sequenced in a study of cytomegalovirus exposure and HLA in healthy donors. PCR amplification relied on 60 Vbeta primers (plus 13 Jbeta primers). Here immunoSEQ multiplex PCR was the method, and the copy in TCRdb shows in-frame clones only, minus some. The sample consists of approximately 100,000 clones, 73% of them appearing once. The material sequenced was PBMCs. These receptor sequences come from a middle-aged man in good health and CMV-seronegative.

The chain carries TRBV4-3 and TRBJ2-1, with D perhaps matching TRBD2 (7 bases). CDR1 is LGHNA and CDR2 is YSLEER in the germline V gene. Trimming stripped 1 base from V and 5 bases from J, with 15 bases between. CDR3 length: 16 amino acids. CDR3 in DNA: TGCGCCAGCAGCCAAGTAGGGGGGGGACGGCACAATGAGCAGTTCTTC. Amino acid sequence: CASSQVGGGRHNEQFF.

The rearrangement links TRBV5-1 to TRBJ2-5; TRBD1 matches at 8 bases. Looked up from germline, CDR1 is SGHRS and CDR2 is YFSETQ. The V gene end was trimmed by 3 bases and the J gene end by 5 bases; junction bases not matched to a gene: 9. CDR3 length equals 15 residues. This chain's CDR3 is CASSSMTGADETQYF. For the CDR3, the DNA is TGCGCCAGCAGCTCGATGACAGGGGCCGACGAGACCCAGTACTTC.